A selection of T cell receptor beta chains follows, all from one sample in a study of follicular helper T cells after annual influenza vaccination. Libraries were prepared by immunoSEQ multiplex PCR; TCRdb keeps only in-frame clonotypes and omits some of them. The sample has over 3,500 clones, around 80% seen once; the top ten hold roughly 0.9%. Material: CXCR5+ CD38- circulating T follicular helper cells from blood, obtained 7 days after influenza vaccination. The receptors stem from an adult who received the influenza vaccine. Each CDR3 is given with its conserved first and last residue. The D gene is left open where the match is weak. Size is omitted from some rows. Given values are once, few, many or a class for expanded clones.

v_gene,d_gene,j_gene,abundance,CDR3aa,CDR3nt
TRBV18,NA,TRBJ1-2,few,CASSPDIRDTSQGYTF,TGTGCCAGCTCACCAGACATTAGGGACACCTCGCAGGGCTACACCTTC
TRBV10-2,NA,TRBJ1-1,NA,CASRPNLGGNTEAFF,TGCGCCAGCAGGCCAAACCTAGGTGGAAACACTGAAGCTTTCTTT
TRBV5-6,TRBD2,TRBJ2-2,NA,CASSLQRGMNTGELFF,TGTGCCAGCAGCTTGCAGCGGGGGATGAACACCGGGGAGCTGTTTTTT
TRBV9,TRBD2,TRBJ2-2,NA,CASRSSSGGTGELFF,TGTGCCAGCAGGAGTTCTAGCGGGGGGACCGGGGAGCTGTTTTTT
TRBV20-1,NA,TRBJ1-2,NA,CSARDSPAAPF,TGCAGTGCTAGGGACAGCCCCGCCGCCCCCTTC
TRBV5-1,TRBD1,TRBJ2-7,NA,CASSRFPDRDSYEQYF,TGCGCCAGCAGCAGATTTCCAGACAGGGACTCCTACGAGCAGTACTTC
TRBV15,NA,TRBJ2-5,NA,CATTAGRETQYF,TGTGCCACCACTGCAGGTCGGGAGACCCAGTACTTC
TRBV4-3,NA,TRBJ2-7,NA,CASSQAGAPLSYEQYF,TGCGCCAGCAGCCAAGCTGGGGCTCCTCTCTCCTACGAGCAGTACTTC
TRBV7-3,TRBD1,TRBJ1-1,NA,CASSRDSDTEAFF,TGTGCCAGCAGCCGGGACAGCGACACTGAAGCTTTCTTT
TRBV28,TRBD1,TRBJ2-7,few,CASSLKDRRPYEQYF,TGTGCCAGCAGTTTGAAGGACAGGCGACCCTACGAGCAGTACTTC
TRBV27,NA,TRBJ1-5,NA,CASSLGGGGGLSNQPQHF,TGTGCCAGCAGTTTAGGTGGGGGCGGGGGGTTGAGCAATCAGCCCCAGCATTTT
TRBV19,NA,TRBJ1-1,NA,CASSYRDTEAFF,TGTGCCAGTAGCTACAGGGACACTGAAGCTTTCTTT
TRBV6-1,NA,TRBJ1-5,NA,CASSDRGQNGQPQHF,TGTGCCAGCAGTGACCGGGGGCAAAACGGTCAGCCCCAGCATTTT
TRBV2,NA,TRBJ2-1,once,CASSEGLVPQGDEQFF,TGTGCCAGCAGTGAAGGTTTGGTACCCCAGGGCGATGAGCAGTTCTTC
TRBV7-9,NA,TRBJ2-2,NA,CASSYGLGELFF,TGTGCCAGCAGCTACGGTCTGGGGGAGCTGTTTTTT
TRBV30,NA,TRBJ1-1,NA,CAWMVSGRGTEAFF,TGTGCCTGGATGGTCTCGGGTAGGGGCACTGAAGCTTTCTTT
TRBV19,NA,TRBJ2-7,NA,CASRPRMGPGYEQYF,TGTGCCAGTAGGCCTAGAATGGGACCGGGCTACGAGCAGTACTTC